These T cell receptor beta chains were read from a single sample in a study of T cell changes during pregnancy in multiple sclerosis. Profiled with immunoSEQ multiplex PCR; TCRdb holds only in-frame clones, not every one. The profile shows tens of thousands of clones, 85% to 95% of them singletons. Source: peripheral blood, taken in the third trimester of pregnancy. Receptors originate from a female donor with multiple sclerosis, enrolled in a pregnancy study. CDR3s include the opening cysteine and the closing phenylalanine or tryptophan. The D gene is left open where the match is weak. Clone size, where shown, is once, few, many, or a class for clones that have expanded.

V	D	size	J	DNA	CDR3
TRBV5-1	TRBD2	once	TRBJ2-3	TGCGCCAGCAGCTTTCGCGGGGGGTTCACAGATACGCAGTATTTT	CASSFRGGFTDTQYF
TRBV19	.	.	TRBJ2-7	TGTGCCAGTAGTATGGGGCACGAGCAGTACTTC	CASSMGHEQYF
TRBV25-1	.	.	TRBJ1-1	TGTGCCAGCACCCAAGGGGTCGCGAACACTGAAGCTTTCTTT	CASTQGVANTEAFF
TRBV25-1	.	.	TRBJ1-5	TGTGCCAGCACCTCCAGAGGATGGGTAGGGGGGAGGGGTCAGCCCCAGCATTTT	CASTSRGWVGGRGQPQHF
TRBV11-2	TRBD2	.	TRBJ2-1	TGTGCCAGCAGCTTAGACATCCTTGAAAGGCTAGCGGGGGGGCCTCATGAGCAGTTCTTC	CASSLDILERLAGGPHEQFF
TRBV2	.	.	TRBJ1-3	TGTGCCAGCAGTCGGGGGGCTCCTCACTCTGGAAACACCATATATTTT	CASSRGAPHSGNTIYF
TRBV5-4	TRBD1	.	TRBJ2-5	TGTGCCAGCAGCCACGGGACAGGGAGTAGGGAGACCCAGTACTTC	CASSHGTGSRETQYF
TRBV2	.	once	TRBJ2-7	TGTGCCAGCGGGACACCATCTAGCGGCGCCTCCTACGAGCAGTACTTC	CASGTPSSGASYEQYF
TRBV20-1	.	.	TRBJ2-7	TGCAGTGCTGCCAGATCCTACGAGCAGTACTTC	CSAARSYEQYF
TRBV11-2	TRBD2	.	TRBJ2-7	TGTGCCAGCAGCCTTCCGACCGGGGGGGCCTACGAGCAGTACTTC	CASSLPTGGAYEQYF
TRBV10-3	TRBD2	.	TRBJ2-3	TGTGCCATCCATACTAGCGGGGGGGCCGTTAGCACAGATACGCAGTATTTT	CAIHTSGGAVSTDTQYF
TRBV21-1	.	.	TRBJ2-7	TGTGCCAGCAGCAAAGGAAAGAGCAGCGGGTACTTC	CASSKGKSSGYF
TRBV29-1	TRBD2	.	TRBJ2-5	TGCAGCGTCACCCCTGTAACGGCGGGGGGCCCGTTCTGGGAGACCCAGTACTTC	CSVTPVTAGGPFWETQYF
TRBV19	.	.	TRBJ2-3	TGTGCCAGTAGTCGTGTAGAAGGGGCGCCTCGCACAGATACGCAGTATTTT	CASSRVEGAPRTDTQYF
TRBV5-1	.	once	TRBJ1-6	TGCGCCAGCTCGAACGGGAATTCACCCCTCCACTTT	CASSNGNSPLHF
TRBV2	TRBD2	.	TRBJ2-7	TGTGCCAGCAGTGAGTCCGCGGGGGGCTCCTACGAGCAGTACTTC	CASSESAGGSYEQYF
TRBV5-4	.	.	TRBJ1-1	TGTGCCAGCAGCTCGGCAGGGAGGACTGAAGCTTTCTTT	CASSSAGRTEAFF
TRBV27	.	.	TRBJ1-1	TGTGCCAGCAGTCCGGGGGGCGGGACTGAAGCTTTCTTT	CASSPGGGTEAFF
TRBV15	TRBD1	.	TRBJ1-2	TGTGCCCCCGGACAGGCGTTAAGCTACACCTTC	CAPGQALSYTF
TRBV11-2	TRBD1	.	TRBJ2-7	TGTGCCAGCAGCTTAGAGGGACAGTTCTACGAGCAGTACTTC	CASSLEGQFYEQYF